A selection of T cell receptor beta chains follows, all from one sample in a study of blood T cell repertoires in COVID-19. Assay used: immunoSEQ multiplex PCR; TCRdb lists only in-frame clones, some missing. The table shows a few hundred thousand clones, with 80% to 90% occurring only once. The sequenced sample was peripheral blood. The receptors stem from a woman aged 25 to 45 with COVID-19, enrolled during active disease. Both conserved end residues are part of each CDR3. Fields, in order: D gene, clone size, J gene, V gene, CDR3 protein, CDR3 DNA. A D gene is named only where the DNA matches it firmly. The size of a clone is reported for some rows only, either as once, few or many, or as a class for expanded clones.

d_call: TRBD1
clone_size: NA
j_call: TRBJ1-2
v_call: TRBV5-6
cdr3_aa: CASSRQGAPGYTF
cdr3_nt: TGTGCCAGCAGCCGACAGGGGGCACCTGGCTACACCTTC

d_call: TRBD2
clone_size: many
j_call: TRBJ2-2
v_call: TRBV3-1/TRBV3-2
cdr3_aa: CASSPLAGNTGELFF
cdr3_nt: TGTGCCAGCAGCCCACTAGCGGGGAACACCGGGGAGCTGTTTTTT

d_call: TRBD2
clone_size: NA
j_call: TRBJ2-7
v_call: TRBV28
cdr3_aa: CASSSTSGFTYEQYF
cdr3_nt: TGTGCCAGCAGTTCAACTAGCGGGTTTACCTACGAGCAGTACTTC

d_call: TRBD1
clone_size: NA
j_call: TRBJ2-7
v_call: TRBV30
cdr3_aa: CAWSVGTGTPYEQYF
cdr3_nt: TGTGCCTGGAGTGTCGGGACAGGGACTCCCTACGAGCAGTACTTC

d_call: NA
clone_size: NA
j_call: TRBJ2-5
v_call: TRBV7-9
cdr3_aa: CASSPTSQETQYF
cdr3_nt: TGTGCCAGCAGCCCCACCAGCCAAGAGACCCAGTACTTC

d_call: NA
clone_size: once
j_call: TRBJ2-7
v_call: TRBV11-3
cdr3_aa: CASSLQGSYEQYF
cdr3_nt: TGTGCCAGCAGCCTACAGGGTTCCTACGAGCAGTACTTC

d_call: TRBD2
clone_size: NA
j_call: TRBJ2-2
v_call: TRBV7-9
cdr3_aa: CASSARTSGRLNGELFF
cdr3_nt: TGTGCCAGCAGCGCCCGGACTAGCGGGAGACTAAACGGGGAGCTGTTTTTT

d_call: NA
clone_size: NA
j_call: TRBJ1-3
v_call: TRBV9
cdr3_aa: CASSVGGSSGNTIYF
cdr3_nt: TGTGCCAGCAGCGTAGGAGGGAGCTCTGGAAACACCATATATTTT

d_call: TRBD1
clone_size: NA
j_call: TRBJ1-1
v_call: TRBV5-6
cdr3_aa: CASSLGDRGITEAFF
cdr3_nt: TGTGCCAGCAGCTTGGGGGACAGGGGTATCACTGAAGCTTTCTTT

d_call: TRBD1
clone_size: NA
j_call: TRBJ2-7
v_call: TRBV7-9
cdr3_aa: CASSPPGQGFSEQYF
cdr3_nt: TGTGCCAGCAGCCCCCCGGGACAGGGGTTTAGCGAGCAGTACTTC

d_call: TRBD2
clone_size: NA
j_call: TRBJ2-1
v_call: TRBV7-2
cdr3_aa: CASSFTSGDYNEQFF
cdr3_nt: TGTGCCAGCAGCTTCACTAGCGGGGACTACAATGAGCAGTTCTTC

d_call: TRBD2
clone_size: NA
j_call: TRBJ2-2
v_call: TRBV6-4
cdr3_aa: CASSDSGGRHTGELFF
cdr3_nt: TGTGCCAGCAGTGACTCTGGCGGGAGGCACACCGGGGAGCTGTTTTTT

d_call: NA
clone_size: once
j_call: TRBJ2-5
v_call: TRBV27
cdr3_aa: CASSLLRGQETQYF
cdr3_nt: TGTGCCAGCAGTTTGCTCAGGGGACAAGAGACCCAGTACTTC

d_call: TRBD2
clone_size: once
j_call: TRBJ2-2
v_call: TRBV6-5
cdr3_aa: CATMGGYGELFF
cdr3_nt: TGTGCCACTATGGGGGGGTATGGGGAGCTGTTTTTT

d_call: NA
clone_size: NA
j_call: TRBJ1-5
v_call: TRBV30
cdr3_aa: CAWSPGGVPQPQHF
cdr3_nt: TGTGCCTGGAGCCCGGGGGGTGTCCCTCAGCCCCAGCATTTT

d_call: NA
clone_size: NA
j_call: TRBJ1-4
v_call: TRBV7-9
cdr3_aa: CASSRDNEKLFF
cdr3_nt: TGTGCCAGCAGCCGGGATAATGAAAAACTGTTTTTT

d_call: NA
clone_size: few
j_call: TRBJ1-3
v_call: TRBV5-1
cdr3_aa: CASSLTGRGNTIYF
cdr3_nt: TGCGCCAGCAGCTTGACAGGGAGAGGAAACACCATATATTTT

d_call: NA
clone_size: many
j_call: TRBJ2-7
v_call: TRBV9
cdr3_aa: CASSPTGGDYEQYF
cdr3_nt: TGTGCCAGCAGCCCCACCGGCGGGGACTACGAGCAGTACTTC

d_call: NA
clone_size: NA
j_call: TRBJ2-5
v_call: TRBV11-2
cdr3_aa: CASSLGTARETQYF
cdr3_nt: TGTGCCAGCAGCTTAGGGACAGCCCGAGAGACCCAGTACTTC

d_call: NA
clone_size: many
j_call: TRBJ2-6
v_call: TRBV4-2
cdr3_aa: CASSQEGGGGGANVLTF
cdr3_nt: TGTGCCAGCAGCCAAGAAGGTGGAGGAGGTGGGGCCAACGTCCTGACTTTC

d_call: TRBD2
clone_size: NA
j_call: TRBJ2-7
v_call: TRBV30
cdr3_aa: CAWSVEASGGSYEQYF
cdr3_nt: TGTGCCTGGAGTGTAGAGGCTAGCGGGGGGTCTTACGAGCAGTACTTC

d_call: NA
clone_size: NA
j_call: TRBJ1-2
v_call: TRBV29-1
cdr3_aa: CSVVGEGYGYTF
cdr3_nt: TGCAGCGTTGTAGGGGAAGGGTATGGCTACACCTTC

d_call: NA
clone_size: NA
j_call: TRBJ1-1
v_call: TRBV5-8
cdr3_aa: CASSFRGRENTEAFF
cdr3_nt: TGTGCCAGCAGCTTTCGTGGCAGGGAGAACACTGAAGCTTTCTTT

d_call: TRBD2
clone_size: NA
j_call: TRBJ2-3
v_call: TRBV25-1
cdr3_aa: CATGLAGVDTQYF
cdr3_nt: TGTGCCACCGGACTAGCGGGAGTAGATACGCAGTATTTT

d_call: TRBD2
clone_size: NA
j_call: TRBJ2-7
v_call: TRBV29-1
cdr3_aa: CSVARGAYEQYF
cdr3_nt: TGCAGCGTCGCCCGGGGGGCCTACGAGCAGTACTTC

d_call: TRBD2
clone_size: NA
j_call: TRBJ2-1
v_call: TRBV5-4
cdr3_aa: CASRPRTSGYNEQFF
cdr3_nt: TGTGCCAGCAGACCTCGGACTAGCGGCTACAATGAGCAGTTCTTC